This T cell receptor beta chain was found in a study of cytomegalovirus exposure and HLA in healthy donors. PCR involved 60 Vbeta and 13 Jbeta primers. Sequencing used immunoSEQ multiplex PCR; TCRdb keeps in-frame clones, though not all of them. The data hold about 210,000 clones, with 75% to 80% observed a single time. Germline V gene lookup returns CDR1 DFQATT and CDR2 SNEGSKA (reference sequence). The CDR3 contains 11 residues. Trimming took off 3 bases at V and 3 bases at J, with 6 bases between the two ends. About this clone itself: At the DNA level, this CDR3 is encoded by other sequences in the same sample as well.

The sample comprised PBMCs. This TCR was recovered from a male donor in good health and CMV-seronegative. The chain combines TRBV20-1 with TRBJ2-7, with D possibly being TRBD1 (6 bases). The CDR3 DNA reads TGCAGTGCTAGGGACAGCTACGAGCAGTACTTC. Encoded protein: CSARDSYEQYF.